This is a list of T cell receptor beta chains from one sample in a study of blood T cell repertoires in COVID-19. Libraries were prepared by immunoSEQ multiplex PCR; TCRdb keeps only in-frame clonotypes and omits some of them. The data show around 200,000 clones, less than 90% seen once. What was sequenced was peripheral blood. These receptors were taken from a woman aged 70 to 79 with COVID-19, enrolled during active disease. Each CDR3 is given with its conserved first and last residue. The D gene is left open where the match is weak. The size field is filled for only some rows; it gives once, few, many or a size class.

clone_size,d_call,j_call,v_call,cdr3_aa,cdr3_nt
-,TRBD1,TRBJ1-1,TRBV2,CASSDAKRVSTGNEAFF,TGTGCCAGCAGTGACGCGAAACGCGTATCGACAGGGAATGAAGCTTTCTTT
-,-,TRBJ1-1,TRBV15,CATSRDARGTEAFF,TGTGCCACCAGCAGAGACGCAAGGGGTACTGAAGCTTTCTTT
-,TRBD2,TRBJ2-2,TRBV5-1,CATQGTSGTGELFF,TGCGCCACCCAGGGGACTAGCGGGACCGGGGAGCTGTTTTTT
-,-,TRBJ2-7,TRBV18,CASSTGPSYEQYF,TGTGCCAGCTCCACAGGTCCCTCCTACGAGCAGTACTTC
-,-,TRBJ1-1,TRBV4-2,CASSHPGSGATEAFF,TGTGCCAGCAGCCACCCAGGGTCAGGGGCGACTGAAGCTTTCTTT
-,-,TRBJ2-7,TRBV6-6,CASTTGWASYYEQYF,TGTGCCAGCACTACAGGGTGGGCATCATACTACGAGCAGTACTTC
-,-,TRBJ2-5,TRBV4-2,CASSQGGASQVETQYF,TGTGCCAGCAGCCAGGGGGGGGCTAGCCAGGTAGAGACCCAGTACTTC
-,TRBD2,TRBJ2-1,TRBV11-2,CASSLKLAGVSEQFF,TGTGCCAGCAGCTTAAAGCTAGCGGGAGTGAGTGAGCAGTTCTTC
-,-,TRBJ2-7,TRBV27,CASSRNTAYEQYF,TGTGCCAGCAGTCGAAACACCGCCTACGAGCAGTACTTC
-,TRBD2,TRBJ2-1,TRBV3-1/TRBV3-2,CASSQDVAGSNEQFF,TGTGCCAGCAGCCAAGATGTAGCGGGGAGCAATGAGCAGTTCTTC
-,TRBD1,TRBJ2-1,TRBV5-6,CASSTRGRLGNEQFF,TGTGCCAGCAGTACCAGGGGGCGCTTGGGCAATGAGCAGTTCTTC
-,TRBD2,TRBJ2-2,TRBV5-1,CASSIMFASGRGMNTGELFF,TGCGCCAGCAGCATAATGTTCGCCAGCGGGAGAGGAATGAACACCGGGGAGCTGTTTTTT
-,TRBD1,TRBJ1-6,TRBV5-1,CASSLGTGEHSPLHF,TGCGCCAGCAGCTTGGGGACAGGGGAACATTCACCCCTCCACTTT
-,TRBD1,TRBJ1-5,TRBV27,CASRAGTGNQPQHF,TGTGCCAGCAGGGCCGGGACAGGGAACCAGCCCCAGCATTTT
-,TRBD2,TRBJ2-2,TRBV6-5,CASNLAGGPFGELFF,TGTGCCAGCAATCTAGCGGGGGGGCCTTTCGGGGAGCTGTTTTTT
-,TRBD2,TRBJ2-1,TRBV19,CASSIDQETAGGNEQFF,TGTGCCAGTAGTATAGATCAGGAGACAGCGGGGGGCAATGAGCAGTTCTTC
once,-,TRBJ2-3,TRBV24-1,CATKEGDVGADTQYF,TGTGCCACCAAAGAGGGGGACGTAGGGGCAGATACGCAGTATTTT
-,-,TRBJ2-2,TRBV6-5,CASRGQAGAGELFF,TGTGCCAGCAGGGGACAGGCGGGGGCCGGGGAGCTGTTTTTT
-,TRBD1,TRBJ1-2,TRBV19,CASSIETGAGTRGYTF,TGTGCCAGTAGTATCGAGACAGGGGCGGGCACTAGAGGCTACACCTTC
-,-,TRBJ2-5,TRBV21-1,CASSKARDTPWEETQYF,TGTGCCAGCAGCAAAGCCCGGGACACCCCGTGGGAAGAGACCCAGTACTTC
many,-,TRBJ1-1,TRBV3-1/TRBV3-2,CASSQGGRRRTEAFF,TGTGCCAGCAGCCAAGGGGGGAGGAGGAGAACTGAAGCTTTCTTT
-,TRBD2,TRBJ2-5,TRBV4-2,CASSQDSTSGGYQETQYF,TGTGCCAGCAGCCAAGATAGTACTAGCGGGGGGTATCAAGAGACCCAGTACTTC
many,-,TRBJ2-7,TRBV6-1,CASSERGGNSYEQYF,TGTGCCAGCAGTGAAAGGGGGGGGAATTCCTACGAGCAGTACTTC
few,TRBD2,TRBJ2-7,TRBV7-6,CASSLVASGYEQYF,TGTGCCAGCAGCTTAGTGGCTAGCGGATACGAGCAGTACTTC
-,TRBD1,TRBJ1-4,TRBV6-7,CASSPGQDLEKLFF,TGTGCCAGCAGTCCGGGACAGGACCTTGAAAAACTGTTTTTT
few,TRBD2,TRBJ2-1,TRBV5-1,CASSEGTSGYNEQFF,TGCGCCAGCAGCGAGGGGACTAGCGGGTACAATGAGCAGTTCTTC
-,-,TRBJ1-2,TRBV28,CASSNLYRGGSYGYTF,TGTGCCAGTAGTAACCTTTACCGCGGGGGGAGCTATGGCTACACCTTC
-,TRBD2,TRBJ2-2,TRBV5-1,CASTVSGRDTGELFF,TGCGCCAGCACCGTTAGCGGGAGGGACACCGGGGAGCTGTTTTTT
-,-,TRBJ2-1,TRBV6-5,CASSPYRGGYNEQFF,TGTGCCAGCAGTCCTTACAGGGGAGGCTACAATGAGCAGTTCTTC
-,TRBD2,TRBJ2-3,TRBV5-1,CASSFLAVASTDTQYF,TGCGCCAGCAGCTTTCTAGCGGTGGCTAGCACAGATACGCAGTATTTT
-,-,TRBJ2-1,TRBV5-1,CASSLALPYNEQFF,TGCGCCAGCAGCTTGGCGCTACCATACAATGAGCAGTTCTTC
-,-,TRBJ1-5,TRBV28,CASTAQGQPQHF,TGTGCCAGCACCGCACAGGGACAGCCCCAGCATTTT
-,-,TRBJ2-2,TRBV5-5,CASSPAPEGHTGELFF,TGTGCCAGCAGCCCGGCCCCGGAGGGACACACCGGGGAGCTGTTTTTT